The clone carrying this T cell receptor beta chain was detected many times. This CDR3 is 14 amino acids long. V lost 8 bases and J 0 bases, leaving 14 bases between the germline ends. The data were obtained in a study of regulatory T cells in long-lasting Graves disease. Regarding time point: newly diagnosed GD, antithyroid drugs for less than 3 months. Researchers made the TCR library from RNA that was extracted from PBMCs. CDR3-region Arm-PCR and iRepertoire HTBI primers produced the TCR beta libraries. TCRdb analysed the multiplex PCR reads with MiXCR anew, one entry per CDR3 protein. The data contain around 320,000 distinct CDR3 sequences, 16% of them singletons. This same sample was also part of a study on T cells in Graves' hyperthyroidism and ophthalmopathy. That work contributes: A set of HTBI primers served as the primers for a first-round RT-PCR of the TCR CDR3. Clonotypes that were expanded in thyroid above 0.001 mostly appeared in blood too.

J is TRBJ2-7 and V is TRBV12-3 or TRBV12-4; D is perhaps TRBD1 (5 bases). This receptor was obtained from a man aged 35-49 years with Graves disease. The sequences come from peripheral blood mononuclear cells (PBMCs), collected at new diagnosis, from a patient treated with antithyroid drugs. The CDR3 protein is CASGLDGASYEQYF. Written as DNA, the CDR3 is TGTGCCAGCGGCTTGGATGGGGCCTCCTACGAGCAGTACTTC.